These 23 T cell receptor beta chains originate from one sample sequenced in a study of blood T cell repertoires in COVID-19. Method: immunoSEQ multiplex PCR; TCRdb's copy keeps in-frame clones and lacks some. This table has 200,000 to 250,000 clones, approximately 86% appearing once. The sequenced material came from peripheral blood. These receptors came from a woman under 40 with COVID-19, enrolled during active disease.

V is TRBV21-1 and J is TRBJ1-1. TRBV21-1 is flagged as a pseudogene. CDR3 length: 13 residues. The DNA of the CDR3 is TGTGCCTCCAGGGAGGGCACGGACACTGAAGCTTTCTTT. Translating gives CASREGTDTEAFF.

The chain joins TRBV19 to TRBJ2-1, with 8 bases fitting TRBD2. CDR3 length: 17 amino acids. The germline gives CDR1 LNHDA, CDR2 SQIVND (reference sequence). Germline trimming cut 3 bases from V and 3 bases from J; bases unmatched to any gene: 10. CDR3 sequence (DNA): TGTGCCAGTAGTATCACCCGGGCTAGCGGGTACTACAATGAGCAGTTCTTC. Protein sequence: CASSITRASGYYNEQFF. Full variable domain (rest looked up from reference TRBV19 and TRBJ2-1): DGGITQSPKYLFRKEGQNVTLSCEQNLNHDAMYWYRQDPGQGLRLIYYSQIVNDFQKGDIAEGYSVSREKKESFPLTVTSAQKNPTAFYLCASSITRASGYYNEQFFGPGTRLTVL.

On this clone itself: Other nucleotide sequences in the sample specify the same CDR3. The genes are TRBV6-5 and TRBJ1-1; unclear D gene. The CDR3 is made up of 12 amino acids. The V end lost 4 bases, the J end lost 0 bases, and 3 bases lay between the germline ends. Germline loops: CDR1 MNHEY, CDR2 SVGAGI. Here the CDR3 reads CASSSVNTEAFF. In DNA form, the CDR3 reads TGTGCCAGCAGTTCAGTGAACACTGAAGCTTTCTTT.

J is TRBJ2-5 and V is TRBV10-3; 12 nucleotides match TRBD2. There are 16 residues in the CDR3. CDR1 is ENHRY, CDR2 SYGVKD, per germline. With V trimmed by 1 base and J by 5 bases, 5 bases remained unmatched. The CDR3 here is CAISEFTSGGHETQYF. CDR3 coding DNA: TGTGCCATCAGTGAGTTTACTAGCGGGGGGCACGAGACCCAGTACTTC.

The rearrangement joins TRBV6-2 or TRBV6-3 to TRBJ2-5; 12 bases align to TRBD2. Germline V gene lookup returns CDR1 MNHEY and CDR2 SVGEGT. V was pared by 2 bases and J by 2 bases, with 3 bases of the junction left unmatched. The CDR3 runs to 16 residues. The CDR3 spells CASSYGTSGSQETQYF. For the CDR3, the DNA is TGTGCCAGCAGTTACGGGACTAGCGGGTCTCAAGAGACCCAGTACTTC.

This chain connects TRBV7-3 to TRBJ1-5; TRBD1 agrees at 7 bases. From germline, CDR1 is SGHTA and CDR2 FQGTGA. The CDR3 contains 13 residues. V lost 5 bases to trimming and J lost 4 bases; unmatched junction nucleotides: 2. CDR3 residues: CASSQTGNQPQHF. The CDR3 region has the DNA TGTGCCAGCAGCCAGACAGGGAATCAGCCCCAGCATTTT.

This chain uses TRBV7-2 with TRBJ1-5; D is unclear. The CDR3 is 14 amino acids. The V gene's germline CDR1 is SGHTA and CDR2 FQGNSA. Trimming took 5 bases from V and 8 from J, leaving 16 bases between them. In nucleotides, the CDR3 is TGTGCCAGCAGCACCGGGAGCAGGTGGGAGCCCCAGCATTTT. Its translation is CASSTGSRWEPQHF.

This chain uses TRBV6-5 with TRBJ1-2, with a weak D call TRBD1 (5 bases). This CDR3 contains 14 residues. Trimming took off 6 bases at V and 2 bases at J, with 13 bases between the two ends. Looked up from germline, CDR1 is MNHEY and CDR2 is SVGAGI. The CDR3: CASRRPGGNYGYTF. In nucleotides, the CDR3 is TGTGCCAGCAGAAGACCCGGGGGGAACTATGGCTACACCTTC.

This chain uses TRBV28 with TRBJ1-4; D unclear. There are 13 residues in the CDR3. Germline V lookup: CDR1 MDHEN, CDR2 SYDVKM. Trimming removed 4 bases from V and 7 bases from J, with 10 bases in between. CDR3 DNA: TGTGCCAGCAGTTACCCCCTAGGTGAAAAACTGTTTTTT. Protein product: CASSYPLGEKLFF.

V and J are TRBV18 and TRBJ1-1; 7 positions match TRBD1. CDR3 length: 14 amino acids. CDR1 is KGHSH and CDR2 is LQKENI in the germline V gene. The trim removed 0 bases at V and 11 bases at J, leaving 9 bases unmatched. The CDR3: CASSPPALDRDAFF. As DNA, the CDR3 is TGTGCCAGCTCACCACCGGCCCTCGACAGGGATGCTTTCTTT.

The V call is TRBV9, the J call TRBJ2-1; maybe TRBD2 (5 bases). Trimming removed 2 bases at V and 7 bases at J, with 13 bases between. CDR1 and CDR2 (germline): SGDLS, YYNGEE. The CDR3 has 14 residues. CDR3 DNA sequence: TGTGCCAGCAGCGTGAGTAGCGCCGGAAATGAGCAGTTCTTC. The encoded protein is CASSVSSAGNEQFF.

This chain links TRBV21-1 with TRBJ1-6. TRBV21-1 is noted as a pseudogene. The length of the CDR3 is 12 residues. The CDR3 DNA reads TGTGCCAGCAGCAAACCGAATTCACCCCTCCACTTT. Translation gives CASSKPNSPLHF.

The CDR3 nucleotides read TGTGCCAGCAGCCCCGGACAGACTAACTATGGCTACACCTTC. Residues: CASSPGQTNYGYTF. This chain connects TRBV7-2 to TRBJ1-2, with D possibly being TRBD1 (6 bases). Germline values: CDR1 SGHTA, CDR2 FQGNSA. The CDR3 is 14 residues long. V shed 5 bases and J shed 0 bases, with 10 bases lying between them.

This clone was counted a single time. The chain uses TRBV2 and TRBJ1-1; no clear D. The CDR3 totals 13 residues. Germline V CDR1 and CDR2: SNHLY, FYNNEI. Trimming pared 4 bases from V and 5 bases from J, leaving 11 bases between. CDR3 in DNA: TGTGCCAGCAGTGGGGAGGTTGGGACTGAAGCTTTCTTT. Translation: CASSGEVGTEAFF.

This rearrangement joins TRBV10-2 to TRBJ1-1; 10 bases map to TRBD1. The J segment lost 5 bases and the V segment lost 3 bases, leaving 6 bases of the junction unmatched. There are 15 residues in the CDR3. Germline CDR1 and CDR2: WSHSY and SAAADI. The chain's CDR3 is CASSDRRTGGTEAFF. The CDR3 nucleotides are TGCGCCAGCAGTGACCGGAGGACAGGGGGGACTGAAGCTTTCTTT.

The chain couples TRBV7-9 to TRBJ2-3; D perhaps matches TRBD2 (6 bases). V was shortened by 1 base and J by 6 bases, with 14 bases between the two germline ends. The CDR3 sequence is 15 residues long. Germline CDR1 and CDR2: SEHNR and FQNEAQ (reference sequence). The CDR3 is CASSLDGGPRDTQYF. The CDR3 nucleotides read TGTGCCAGCAGCTTAGACGGGGGTCCCCGGGATACGCAGTATTTT. The whole variable domain, remainder taken from reference TRBV7-9 and TRBJ2-3, is DTGVSQNPRHKITKRGQNVTFRCDPISEHNRLYWYRQTLGQGPEFLTYFQNEAQLEKSRLLSDRFSAERPKGSFSTLEIQRTEQGDSAMYLCASSLDGGPRDTQYFGPGTRLTVL.

This clone was seen only a few times. The chain uses TRBV3-1 (or the pseudogene TRBV3-2) and TRBJ2-7, with D perhaps TRBD1 (6 bases). This CDR3 is 14 amino acids long. V was trimmed by 5 bases and J by 6 bases, leaving 17 bases between them. The germline V gene has CDR1 LGHDT and CDR2 YNNKEL (reference sequence). CDR3 in DNA: TGTGCCAGCAGCAAGGACCCGGGACAAGTCGAGCAGTACTTC. Residues: CASSKDPGQVEQYF.

V gene TRBV2 combines with J gene TRBJ1-1; D possibly corresponds to TRBD1 (5 bases). Germline V gene lookup returns CDR1 SNHLY and CDR2 FYNNEI. Trimming left V 6 bases short and J 4 bases short, with 15 bases between. This CDR3 has 14 amino acids. CDR3 sequence: CASRLEGGGTEAFF. CDR3 nucleotides: TGTGCCAGCAGGCTGGAGGGCGGGGGCACTGAAGCTTTCTTT.

Details on this clone: This CDR3 is also generated by other DNA sequences in the sample. The rearrangement uses TRBV5-1 and TRBJ2-5; D might be TRBD2 (6 bases). This CDR3 region has 15 residues. Germline CDR1 is SGHRS and CDR2 is YFSETQ. V was cut by 0 bases and J by 4 bases, with 13 bases left in between. For the CDR3, the DNA is TGCGCCAGCAGCTTGGGCCAGGGAGGAGGAGAGACCCAGTACTTC. As protein: CASSLGQGGGETQYF.

This sequence joins TRBV7-2 and TRBJ2-5; 15 bases are shared with TRBD2. J was trimmed by 2 bases and V by 5 bases; bases with no gene match: 3. CDR3 length: 16 amino acids. Looked up from germline, CDR1 is SGHTA and CDR2 is FQGNSA. CDR3 sequence reads: CASSEGLAGGQETQYF. The DNA of the CDR3 is TGTGCCAGCAGCGAAGGACTAGCGGGAGGGCAAGAGACCCAGTACTTC.

The chain has TRBV10-3 and TRBJ1-2; TRBD1 matches 10 bases. J was trimmed by 3 bases and V by 5 bases; bases with no gene match: 15. The CDR3 has 18 amino acids. CDR1 is ENHRY, CDR2 SYGVKD, per germline. CDR3 DNA sequence: TGTGCCATCAGTCTCCGGGTAGGGGGACAGGGGACCCACTATGGCTACACCTTC. It specifies CAISLRVGGQGTHYGYTF.

CDR3 nucleotides: TGTGCCAGCAGCTTAGTGGGGGCCCAAGAGACCCAGTACTTC. Its protein is CASSLVGAQETQYF. The chain has TRBV7-2 and TRBJ2-5; D may be TRBD1 (6 bases). Per the germline V gene, CDR1 is SGHTA and CDR2 is FQGNSA. V gave up 1 base and J gave up 1 base, with 7 bases separating them. The CDR3 extends over 14 amino acids.

V and J are TRBV20-1 and TRBJ2-5; 9 bases fit TRBD2. With V trimmed by 3 bases and J by 4 bases, 6 bases remained unmatched. The V gene's germline CDR1 is DFQATT and CDR2 SNEGSKA (reference sequence). This CDR3 has 14 amino acids. CDR3 DNA sequence: TGCAGTGCTAGTTTGCGGGGGGGCCCAGAGACCCAGTACTTC. It is translated as CSASLRGGPETQYF.